This entry lists 26 T cell receptor beta chains sequenced from one sample in a study of response to subunit inactivated influenza vaccine. Via MiXCR, TCRdb re-called the RT-PCR reads, giving one row per CDR3 protein. The table shows 700,000 to 900,000 distinct CDR3 sequences, with 21% occurring only once. The material was PBMCs from blood, obtained more than 4 days after vaccination. These receptors came from a man aged 45 to 65 who received an inactivated influenza vaccine.

The chain has TRBV4-2 and TRBJ2-2, with a weak D call TRBD2 (6 bases). V lost 5 bases, J lost 0 bases, and 16 bases lay in between. The CDR3 spans 17 residues. Per the germline V gene, CDR1 is LGHNA and CDR2 is YNFKEQ. CDR3 loop: CASSDSSRTTNTGELFF. CDR3 bases: TGTGCCAGCAGCGACAGTAGTAGGACTACGAACACCGGGGAGCTGTTTTTT.

This clonotype was counted between two and nine times. The chain couples TRBV6-5 to TRBJ2-1, with TRBD2 identical over 7 bases. Trimming at V came to 6 bases and at J to 3 bases, leaving 5 bases not matched to a gene. Germline-derived CDR1 and CDR2 are MNHEY and SVGAGI. The CDR3 contains 14 residues. The chain's CDR3 is CASRFTSDYNEQFF. The CDR3 DNA reads as TGTGCCAGCAGGTTTACTAGCGACTACAATGAGCAGTTCTTC.

This clonotype was observed at least ten times. The chain couples TRBV7-6 to TRBJ2-1; no firm D call. The CDR3 runs to 14 residues. V was trimmed by 1 base and J by 4 bases, leaving 8 bases between them. CDR1 is SGHVS, CDR2 FNYEAQ, per germline. CDR3 sequence (DNA): TGTGCCAGCAGCTTAGACGTGGTTTACAATGAGCAGTTCTTC. Residues: CASSLDVVYNEQFF. Filled out from reference TRBV7-6 and TRBJ2-1, the complete variable domain reads GAGVSQSPRYKVTKRGQDVALRCDPISGHVSLYWYRQALGQGPEFLTYFNYEAQQDKSGLPNDRFSAERPEGSISTLTIQRTEQRDSAMYRCASSLDVVYNEQFFGPGTRLTVL.

Only a few counts were recorded for this clonotype. The J gene is TRBJ1-4, the V gene TRBV7-9; perhaps TRBD1 as D (5 bases). The germline V gene encodes CDR1 SEHNR and CDR2 FQNEAQ (reference sequence). The germline V and J ends were trimmed by 3 bases and 4 bases, with 9 bases remaining between them. This CDR3 is built from 14 residues. CDR3 DNA sequence: TGTGCCAGCAGCTTGGGGGGAGTTAATGAAAAACTGTTTTTT. Protein sequence: CASSLGGVNEKLFF.

This clonotype was seen ten or more times. The J gene is TRBJ2-6, the V gene TRBV27; TRBD1 aligns across 7 bases. Looked up from germline, CDR1 is MNHEY and CDR2 is SMNVEV (reference sequence). CDR3 size: 15 residues. V was clipped by 5 bases and J by 3 bases; unmatched bases: 4. The DNA of the CDR3 is TGTGCCAGCAGTCCAACAGGGGTTGGGGCCAACGTCCTGACTTTC. It codes for CASSPTGVGANVLTF. Looking up the rest from reference TRBV27 and TRBJ2-6 gives the full variable domain: EAQVTQNPRYLITVTGKKLTVTCSQNMNHEYMSWYRQDPGLGLRQIYYSMNVEVTDKGDVPEGYKVSRKEKRNFPLILESPSPNQTSLYFCASSPTGVGANVLTFGAGSRLTVL.

This chain uses TRBV19 with TRBJ2-7; D is perhaps TRBD1 or TRBD2 (5 bases each). Germline V gives CDR1 LNHDA, CDR2 SQIVND (reference sequence). The CDR3 extends over 15 amino acids. Trimming removed 3 bases at V and 3 bases at J, with 15 bases between. This chain's CDR3 is CASSIARDPLYEQYF. CDR3 bases: TGTGCCAGTAGTATCGCCCGGGACCCCCTCTACGAGCAGTACTTC.

This clonotype was seen more than once but under ten times. The rearrangement links TRBV29-1 to TRBJ1-1; D gene unclear. Germline-derived CDR1 and CDR2 are SQVTM and ANQGSEA. The CDR3 length is 12 residues. Trimming pared 2 bases from V and 4 bases from J, leaving 8 bases between. The CDR3 sequence: CSVEFSRTEAFF. CDR3 coding DNA: TGCAGCGTTGAATTCAGCCGCACTGAAGCTTTCTTT.

V and J are TRBV4-1 and TRBJ2-7; 7 bases are shared with TRBD1. There are 14 residues in the CDR3. Trimming cost V 4 bases and J 4 bases; bases outside gene matches: 7. Germline CDR1 MGHRA, CDR2 YSYEKL. In nucleotides, the CDR3 is TGCGCCAGCAGCCCGCCGGGACAGATTTACGAGCAGTACTTC. Its protein product is CASSPPGQIYEQYF.

The chain joins TRBV29-1 to TRBJ1-5; D ambiguous. This CDR3 region has 13 residues. CDR1 is SQVTM, CDR2 ANQGSEA, per germline. With 6 bases removed from V and 6 bases from J, the gap between germline ends came to 15 bases. The CDR3 sequence is CSVAVEVGQPQHF. The CDR3 nucleotides read TGCAGCGTGGCGGTTGAGGTGGGTCAGCCCCAGCATTTT.

The gene calls are TRBV25-1 and TRBJ2-5, with D unclear. From germline, CDR1 is MGHDK and CDR2 SYGVNS. Trimming cost V 0 bases and J 5 bases, with 4 bases left between them. The CDR3 contains 12 residues. The CDR3 DNA follows: TGTGCCAGCAGTGAATATGGGGAGACCCAGTACTTC. Translation: CASSEYGETQYF. Full variable domain (outside the CDR3, taken from reference TRBV25-1 and TRBJ2-5): EADIYQTPRYLVIGTGKKITLECSQTMGHDKMYWYQQDPGMELHLIHYSYGVNSTEKGDLSSESTVSRIRTEHFPLTLESARPSHTSQYLCASSEYGETQYFGPGTRLLVL.

The chain is built from TRBV20-1 and TRBJ2-7, with D perhaps matching TRBD1 or TRBD2 (5 bases each). V lost 3 bases and J 0 bases, leaving 12 bases between the germline ends. Germline V gives CDR1 DFQATT, CDR2 SNEGSKA (reference sequence). This CDR3 has 14 residues. CDR3 DNA sequence: TGCAGTGCTAGGGCCGGGACCCCCTCCTACGAGCAGTACTTC. Its translation is CSARAGTPSYEQYF.

The rearrangement links TRBV6-5 to TRBJ2-5; no clear D. CDR1 MNHEY and CDR2 SVGAGI come from the germline V gene. The CDR3 spans 17 residues. The V end lost 0 bases, the J end lost 0 bases, and 14 bases lay between the germline ends. The CDR3 coding sequence is TGTGCCAGCAGTTACTCGGAGTCTTTGGGGTACCAAGAGACCCAGTACTTC. It yields the protein CASSYSESLGYQETQYF.

This clonotype was seen only a few times. The chain uses TRBV12-3 or TRBV12-4 and TRBJ2-2; D is unresolved. V was pared by 2 bases and J by 4 bases, with 8 bases between. CDR3 length: 14 amino acids. CDR3 bases: TGTGCCAGCAGTTTACTAGAGTCCACCGGGGAGCTGTTTTTT. Protein: CASSLLESTGELFF.

This sequence joins TRBV6-1 and TRBJ2-5; 9 nucleotides match TRBD2. V lost 6 bases and J lost 4; bases outside the gene matches: 6. CDR1 and CDR2 (germline): MNHNS, SASEGT. The CDR3 sequence is 14 residues long. CDR3 amino acids: CASRGSGGRETQYF. The CDR3, as DNA: TGTGCCAGCAGGGGGAGCGGGGGGCGAGAGACCCAGTACTTC.

V gene TRBV28 combines with J gene TRBJ2-1; a weak D match, TRBD2 (6 bases). Germline CDR1 is MDHEN and CDR2 is SYDVKM. The CDR3 contains 16 residues. The ends were cut back, 1 base at V and 8 bases at J, with 18 bases in the middle. The CDR3 nucleotides are TGTGCCAGCAGTTTATTGGAGGGATACCTATCATATGAGCAGTTCTTC. This gives the protein CASSLLEGYLSYEQFF.

This clonotype was picked up a small number of times. The chain carries TRBV7-3 and TRBJ2-5, with D unresolved. Germline lookup yields CDR1 SGHTA and CDR2 FQGTGA. The CDR3 runs to 13 residues. Trimming pared 4 bases from V and 0 bases from J, leaving 6 bases between. The CDR3 spells CASSYTYQETQYF. In nucleotides, the CDR3 is TGTGCCAGCAGCTACACGTACCAAGAGACCCAGTACTTC.

This clonotype was seen only a few times. The J gene is TRBJ1-1, the V gene TRBV5-5; no clear D gene. The CDR3 consists of 15 residues. V was clipped by 4 bases and J by 5 bases, with 18 bases between them. Germline loops: CDR1 SGHKS, CDR2 YYEKEE (reference sequence). CDR3 bases: TGTGCCAGCAGCGGAACCGGGCCGCTTGGTACTGAAGCTTTCTTT. As protein: CASSGTGPLGTEAFF. The full variable domain, in which reference TRBV5-5 and TRBJ1-1 provide the parts outside the CDR3, is DAGVTQSPTHLIKTRGQQVTLRCSPISGHKSVSWYQQVLGQGPQFIFQYYEKEERGRGNFPDRFSARQFPNYSSELNVNALLLGDSALYLCASSGTGPLGTEAFFGQGTRLTVV.

CDR3 sequence reads: CASSYGLAGRSYEQYF. The CDR3 bases are TGTGCCAGCAGTTACGGACTAGCGGGACGTTCCTACGAGCAGTACTTC. The rearrangement uses TRBV6-2 or TRBV6-3 and TRBJ2-7; TRBD2 aligns across 12 bases. With V trimmed by 2 bases and J by 1 base, 3 bases remained unmatched. CDR1 is MNHEY and CDR2 is SVGEGT in the germline V gene. The CDR3 contains 16 residues.

This clonotype occurred many times. The rearrangement links TRBV12-3 or TRBV12-4 to TRBJ2-7, with TRBD2 identical over 8 bases. The V gene end was trimmed by 3 bases and the J gene end by 2 bases; junction bases not matched to a gene: 3. CDR3 length: 14 residues. The CDR3 loop reads CASSLSGSTYEQYF. CDR3 bases: TGTGCCAGCAGTTTGAGCGGGAGCACCTACGAGCAGTACTTC.

Only a few counts were recorded for this clonotype. The rearrangement links TRBV4-2 to TRBJ2-1, with D perhaps assigned TRBD1 or TRBD2 (5 bases each). Trimming removed 0 bases at V and 4 bases at J, with 10 bases between. The CDR3 sequence is 15 residues long. Per germline, CDR1 LGHNA and CDR2 YNFKEQ. The CDR3: CASSQETGRYNEQFF. The CDR3 coding sequence is TGTGCCAGCAGCCAAGAGACGGGGCGATACAATGAGCAGTTCTTC.

The table lists this clonotype with a count of one. The V call is TRBV19, the J call TRBJ2-7; 8 nucleotides agree with TRBD1. The CDR3 is 16 residues long. CDR1 and CDR2 (germline): LNHDA, SQIVND (reference sequence). With 5 bases clipped from V and 6 bases from J, the junction kept 15 bases outside the gene matches. The CDR3 is CASSSQPGQVLGEQYF. CDR3 bases: TGTGCCAGTAGTTCGCAACCGGGACAGGTTCTCGGCGAGCAGTACTTC.

The V gene is TRBV6-5, the J gene TRBJ1-5; perhaps TRBD1 as D (6 bases). Trimming cost V 4 bases and J 7 bases, with 14 bases left between them. The germline V gene encodes CDR1 MNHEY and CDR2 SVGAGI. The CDR3 loop spans 14 amino acids. In nucleotides, the CDR3 is TGTGCCAGCAGTTCCACACAGGGTAAGCAGCCCCAGCATTTT. This translates into CASSSTQGKQPQHF.

The rearrangement uses TRBV20-1 and TRBJ2-7; D call uncertain. V lost 7 bases, J lost 5 bases, and 18 bases lay in between. Per germline, CDR1 DFQATT and CDR2 SNEGSKA (reference sequence). The CDR3 runs to 13 residues. CDR3 protein: CSVLAPVAHEQYF. The CDR3, as DNA: TGCAGTGTATTGGCTCCGGTTGCCCACGAGCAGTACTTC.

This clonotype was found a few times. The chain couples TRBV7-9 to TRBJ2-5; a possible D gene is TRBD1 (5 bases). The ends were cut back, 7 bases at V and 1 base at J, with 16 bases in the middle. CDR3 length: 15 residues. Germline V gene lookup returns CDR1 SEHNR and CDR2 FQNEAQ (reference sequence). The CDR3 sequence: CASKQTAFAQETQYF. Here the CDR3 DNA reads TGTGCCAGCAAACAGACAGCTTTCGCCCAAGAGACCCAGTACTTC.

The table lists this clonotype with a few counts. V is TRBV5-1 and J is TRBJ2-5; TRBD2 agrees at 9 bases. V shed 2 bases, J shed 5 bases, and the junction held 10 bases outside the gene matches. Germline assignment: CDR1 SGHRS and CDR2 YFSETQ. The CDR3 length is 16 residues. CDR3 loop: CASSFRETSGSETQYF. Here the CDR3 DNA reads TGCGCCAGCAGCTTTCGGGAGACTAGCGGCTCGGAGACCCAGTACTTC. The full variable domain, with the rest looked up from reference TRBV5-1 and TRBJ2-5, is KAGVTQTPRYLIKTRGQQVTLSCSPISGHRSVSWYQQTPGQGLQFLFEYFSETQRNKGNFPGRFSGRQFSNSRSEMNVSTLELGDSALYLCASSFRETSGSETQYFGPGTRLLVL.

The rearrangement joins TRBV10-3 to TRBJ2-7; the match to TRBD1 covers 10 bases. Trimming removed 0 bases from V and 9 bases from J; junction bases left unmatched: 14. The germline gives CDR1 ENHRY, CDR2 SYGVKD. The CDR3 has 17 amino acids. The CDR3 protein is CAISESWTGGSSDGQYF. CDR3 DNA sequence: TGTGCCATCAGTGAGTCCTGGACAGGGGGGAGTTCTGATGGGCAGTACTTC.